The 14 T cell receptor beta chains listed next were all sequenced from one sample in a study of blood T cell repertoires in COVID-19 (TCRdb year 2020). Receptors were amplified or captured by the immunoSEQ multiplex PCR assay. What TCRdb holds here is the immuneACCESS table cut down to in-frame rearrangements. Part of the clones is not present; checked against another copy, under half of the missing clones reflect an unresolved V gene, and the others are unexplained. The sample profile shows about 130,000 clones; roughly 77% of them were found once. The top ten clonotypes cover less than 5% of the sample. The sequencing input was peripheral blood. The source is a woman between 70 and 85 years old with COVID-19, enrolled during active disease.

This chain links TRBV7-9 with TRBJ1-4; 8 nucleotides agree with TRBD1. J was trimmed by 4 bases and V by 5 bases; bases with no gene match: 6. The CDR3 has 15 residues. The germline gives CDR1 SEHNR, CDR2 FQNEAQ (reference sequence). The CDR3 is CASSRDRGNNEKLFF. The CDR3 nucleotides read TGTGCCAGCAGCCGTGACAGGGGTAATAATGAAAAACTGTTTTTT.

This rearrangement joins TRBV9 to TRBJ2-3; 10 nucleotides agree with TRBD1. Per germline, CDR1 SGDLS and CDR2 YYNGEE. After removal of 0 bases from V and 4 bases from J, the junction contained 5 bases not matched to a gene. There are 16 residues in the CDR3. The CDR3, as DNA: TGTGCCAGCAGCGTAGCCGGGACAGGGGTTGCAGATACGCAGTATTTT. Translating it yields CASSVAGTGVADTQYF.

The V gene is TRBV28, the J gene TRBJ1-5; D is ambiguous. This CDR3 contains 14 residues. V lost 6 bases and J 3 bases, leaving 12 bases between the germline ends. The germline V gene encodes CDR1 MDHEN and CDR2 SYDVKM. This CDR3 is CASRVREINQPQHF. DNA for the CDR3: TGTGCCAGCAGAGTACGAGAGATCAATCAGCCCCAGCATTTT.

The chain couples TRBV9 to TRBJ1-2; possible D gene TRBD1, 5 bases. Germline V gives CDR1 SGDLS, CDR2 YYNGEE. Trimming pared 2 bases from V and 0 bases from J, leaving 20 bases between. The length of the CDR3 is 18 residues. The CDR3 here is CASSVTPTTEITNYGYTF. In DNA, the CDR3 is TGTGCCAGCAGCGTCACACCGACGACAGAGATAACTAACTATGGCTACACCTTC. Full variable domain (missing parts from reference TRBV9 and TRBJ1-2): DSGVTQTPKHLITATGQRVTLRCSPRSGDLSVYWYQQSLDQGLQFLIQYYNGEERAKGNILERFSAQQFPDLHSELNLSSLELGDSALYFCASSVTPTTEITNYGYTFGSGTRLTVV.

This clone occurred once. The CDR3 nucleotides read TGTGCCAGCAGTTACGGGACAGGGCCCCGAGGTGGGGCCAACGTCCTGACTTTC. This sequence encodes CASSYGTGPRGGANVLTF. V is TRBV6-2 or TRBV6-3 and J is TRBJ2-6, with 9 bases identical to TRBD1. The CDR3 runs 18 residues. Germline V gene data show CDR1 as MNHEY and CDR2 as SVGEGT. V shed 2 bases, J shed 3 bases, and the junction held 8 bases outside the gene matches.

The chain couples TRBV30 to TRBJ2-7; D is perhaps TRBD1 (6 bases). The V gene's germline CDR1 is GTSNPN and CDR2 SVGIG (reference sequence). V lost 4 bases and J lost 4, with 14 bases in between. The CDR3 has 13 residues. In DNA form, the CDR3 reads TGTGCCTGGAATACAGGGTTCGGGTACGAGCAGTACTTC. Translated: CAWNTGFGYEQYF.

The CDR3 region is CASSRDRDYGYTF. Here the CDR3 DNA reads TGTGCCAGCAGTCGGGACAGGGACTATGGCTACACCTTC. The rearrangement links TRBV5-6 to TRBJ1-2; 9 positions match TRBD1. The CDR3 covers 13 residues. CDR1 is SGHDT, CDR2 YYEEEE, per germline. Trimming took 5 bases from V and 3 from J; bases not matched to a gene: 2.

The genes are TRBV19 and TRBJ2-6; 12 nucleotides line up with TRBD1. The V gene's germline CDR1 is LNHDA and CDR2 SQIVND (reference sequence). The CDR3 length is 18 residues. J gave up 3 bases and V 7 bases, and 10 bases lay outside the gene matches. The CDR3 here is CASMPGGQGAYGANVLTF. CDR3 in DNA: TGTGCCAGTATGCCCGGGGGACAGGGGGCTTATGGGGCCAACGTCCTGACTTTC.

The chain has TRBV10-3 and TRBJ2-7; D perhaps matches TRBD2 (6 bases). Trimming took 10 bases from V and 0 from J, leaving 16 bases between them. Germline V lookup: CDR1 ENHRY, CDR2 SYGVKD. There are 14 residues in the CDR3. Here the CDR3 DNA reads TGTGCCACCCGTTTCGGGGGAAGCTCCTACGAGCAGTACTTC. It translates to CATRFGGSSYEQYF.

This clone was seen just once. The rearrangement links TRBV6-2 or TRBV6-3 to TRBJ1-5, with 7 bases lining up with TRBD1. The CDR3 contains 14 residues. In germline, CDR1 is MNHEY, CDR2 SVGEGT. Trimming at V came to 5 bases and at J to 9 bases, leaving 10 bases not matched to a gene. CDR3 DNA sequence: TGTGCCAGCAGTCACCCACAGGGGTTGGGGCCCCAGCATTTT. Translating gives CASSHPQGLGPQHF.

V is TRBV25-1 and J is TRBJ2-1; a possible D gene is TRBD1 (5 bases). The V and J ends lost 2 bases and 12 bases respectively, with 8 bases between them. This CDR3 region has 11 residues. CDR1 and CDR2 from the germline V gene are MGHDK and SYGVNS. The DNA for the CDR3 is TGTGCCAGCAGTGAAATCAGGGTGCAGTTCTTC. This translates into CASSEIRVQFF. Full variable domain (missing parts from reference TRBV25-1 and TRBJ2-1): EADIYQTPRYLVIGTGKKITLECSQTMGHDKMYWYQQDPGMELHLIHYSYGVNSTEKGDLSSESTVSRIRTEHFPLTLESARPSHTSQYLCASSEIRVQFFGPGTRLTVL.

The chain uses TRBV12-5 and TRBJ2-5; the match to TRBD2 covers 8 bases. Germline CDR1 is LGHNT and CDR2 is FRNRAP. This CDR3 spans 13 amino acids. Losses at the gene ends were 6 bases for V and 9 bases for J; bases not matched to a gene: 9. CDR3 residues: CASGQGGGRPQYF. CDR3 coding DNA: TGTGCTAGTGGCCAAGGCGGGGGGAGACCCCAGTACTTC.

This chain joins TRBV15 and TRBJ2-7; 7 bases match TRBD1. Trimming cost V 1 base and J 1 base; bases outside gene matches: 1. CDR1 and CDR2 (germline): LNHNV, YYDKDF (reference sequence). The CDR3 length is 14 residues. As DNA, the CDR3 is TGTGCCACCAGCAGAGGGGACAGTTCCTACGAGCAGTACTTC. It codes for CATSRGDSSYEQYF. Full variable domain (outside the CDR3, taken from reference TRBV15 and TRBJ2-7): DAMVIQNPRYQVTQFGKPVTLSCSQTLNHNVMYWYQQKSSQAPKLLFHYYDKDFNNEADTPDNFQSRRPNTSFCFLDIRSPGLGDTAMYLCATSRGDSSYEQYFGPGTRLTVT.

V usage is TRBV30 and J usage is TRBJ2-2, with 7 bases aligning to TRBD2. Per the germline V gene, CDR1 is GTSNPN and CDR2 is SVGIG (reference sequence). The V segment lost 8 bases and the J segment 3 bases; nucleotides outside the gene matches: 9. The CDR3 spans 14 residues. The CDR3 reads CAGTGGVDTGELFF. CDR3 sequence (DNA): TGTGCCGGGACGGGGGGAGTTGACACCGGGGAGCTGTTTTTT.